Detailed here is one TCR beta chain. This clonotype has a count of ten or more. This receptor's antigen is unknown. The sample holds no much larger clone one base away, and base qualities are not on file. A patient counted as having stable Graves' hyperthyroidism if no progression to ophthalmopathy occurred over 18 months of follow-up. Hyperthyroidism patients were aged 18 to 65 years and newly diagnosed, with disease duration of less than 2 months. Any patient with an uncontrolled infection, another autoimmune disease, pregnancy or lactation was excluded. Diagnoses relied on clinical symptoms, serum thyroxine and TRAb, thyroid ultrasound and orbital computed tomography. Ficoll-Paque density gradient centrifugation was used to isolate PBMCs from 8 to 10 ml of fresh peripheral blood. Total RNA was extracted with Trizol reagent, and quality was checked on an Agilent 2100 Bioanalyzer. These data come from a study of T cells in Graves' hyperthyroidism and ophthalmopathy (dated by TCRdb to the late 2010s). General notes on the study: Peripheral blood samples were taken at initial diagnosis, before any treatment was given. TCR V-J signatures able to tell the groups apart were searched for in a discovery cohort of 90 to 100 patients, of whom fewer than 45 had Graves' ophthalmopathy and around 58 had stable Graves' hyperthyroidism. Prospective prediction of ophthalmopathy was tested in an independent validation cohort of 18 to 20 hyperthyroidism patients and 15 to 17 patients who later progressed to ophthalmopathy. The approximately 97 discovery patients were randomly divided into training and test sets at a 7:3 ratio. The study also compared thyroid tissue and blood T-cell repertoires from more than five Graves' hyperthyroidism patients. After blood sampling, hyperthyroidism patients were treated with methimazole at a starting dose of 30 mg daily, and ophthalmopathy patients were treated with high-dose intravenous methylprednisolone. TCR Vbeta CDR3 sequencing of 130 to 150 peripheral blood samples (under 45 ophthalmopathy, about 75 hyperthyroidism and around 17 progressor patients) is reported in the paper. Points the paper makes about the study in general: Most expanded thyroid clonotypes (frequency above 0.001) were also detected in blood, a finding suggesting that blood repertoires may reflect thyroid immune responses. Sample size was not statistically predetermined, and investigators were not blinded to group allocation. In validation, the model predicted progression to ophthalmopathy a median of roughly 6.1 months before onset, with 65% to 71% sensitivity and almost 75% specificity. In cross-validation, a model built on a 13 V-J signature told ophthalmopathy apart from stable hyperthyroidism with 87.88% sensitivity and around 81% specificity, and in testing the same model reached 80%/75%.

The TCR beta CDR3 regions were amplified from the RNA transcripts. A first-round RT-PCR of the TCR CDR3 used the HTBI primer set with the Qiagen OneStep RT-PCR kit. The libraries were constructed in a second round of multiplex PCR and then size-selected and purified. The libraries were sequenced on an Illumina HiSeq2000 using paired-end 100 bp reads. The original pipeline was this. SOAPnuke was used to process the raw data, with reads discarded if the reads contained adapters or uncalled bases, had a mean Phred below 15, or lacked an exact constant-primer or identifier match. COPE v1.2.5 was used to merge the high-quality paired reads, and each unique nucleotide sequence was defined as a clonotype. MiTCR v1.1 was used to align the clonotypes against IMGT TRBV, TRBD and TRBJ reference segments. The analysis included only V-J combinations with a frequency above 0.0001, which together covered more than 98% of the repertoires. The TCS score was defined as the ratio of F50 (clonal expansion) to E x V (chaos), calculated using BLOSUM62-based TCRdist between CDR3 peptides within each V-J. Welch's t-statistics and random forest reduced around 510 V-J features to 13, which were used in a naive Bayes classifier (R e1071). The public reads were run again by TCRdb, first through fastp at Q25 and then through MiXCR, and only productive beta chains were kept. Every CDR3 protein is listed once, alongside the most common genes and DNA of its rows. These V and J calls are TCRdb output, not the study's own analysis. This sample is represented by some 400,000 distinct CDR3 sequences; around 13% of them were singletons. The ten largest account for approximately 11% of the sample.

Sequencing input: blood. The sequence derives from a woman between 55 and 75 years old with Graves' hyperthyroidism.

The CDR3 reads as follows: CASSLGGINSPLHF. The DNA is TGTGCCAGCAGTTTAGGAGGTATCAATTCACCCCTCCACTTT. The V and J segments used are TRBV12-3 or TRBV12-4 and TRBJ1-6; there is no confident call for the D gene. The trim is 1 base for V and 7 bases for J, with a gap of 8 bases between the germline ends. The CDR3 starts with the cysteine, ends with the phenylalanine, and has 14 residues. Only the CDR3 region is kept as DNA, spanning 42 bases read in frame from base 1.